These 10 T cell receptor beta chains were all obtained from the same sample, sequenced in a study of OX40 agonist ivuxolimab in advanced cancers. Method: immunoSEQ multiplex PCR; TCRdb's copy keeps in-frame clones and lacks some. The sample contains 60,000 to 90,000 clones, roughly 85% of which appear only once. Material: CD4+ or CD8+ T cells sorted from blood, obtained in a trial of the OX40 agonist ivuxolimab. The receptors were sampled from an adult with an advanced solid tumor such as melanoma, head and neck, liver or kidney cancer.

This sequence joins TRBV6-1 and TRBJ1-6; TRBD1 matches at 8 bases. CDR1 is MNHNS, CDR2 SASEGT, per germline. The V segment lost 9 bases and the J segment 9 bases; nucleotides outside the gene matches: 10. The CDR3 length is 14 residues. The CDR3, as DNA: TGTGCCAGTTGGTCAGGGGGCGAAGGTTCACCCCTCCACTTT. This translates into CASWSGGEGSPLHF.

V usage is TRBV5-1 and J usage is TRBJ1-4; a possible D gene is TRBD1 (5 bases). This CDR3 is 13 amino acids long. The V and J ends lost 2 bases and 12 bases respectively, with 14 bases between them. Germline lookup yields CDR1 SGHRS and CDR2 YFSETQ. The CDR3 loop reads CASSFMAGRELFF. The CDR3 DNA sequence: TGCGCCAGCAGCTTCATGGCAGGCAGGGAACTGTTTTTT.

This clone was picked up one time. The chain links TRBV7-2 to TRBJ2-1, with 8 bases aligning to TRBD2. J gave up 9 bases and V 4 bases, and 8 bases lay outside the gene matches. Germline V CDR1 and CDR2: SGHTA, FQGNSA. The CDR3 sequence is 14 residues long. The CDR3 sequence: CASSSPRGEVEQFF. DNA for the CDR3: TGTGCCAGCAGCTCCCCGCGGGGGGAGGTTGAGCAGTTCTTC.

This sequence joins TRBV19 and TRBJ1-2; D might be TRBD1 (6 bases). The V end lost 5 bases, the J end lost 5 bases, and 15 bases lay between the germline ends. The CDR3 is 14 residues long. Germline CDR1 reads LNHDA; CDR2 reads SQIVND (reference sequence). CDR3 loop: CASSAQGRKYGYTF. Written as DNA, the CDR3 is TGTGCCAGTAGTGCACAGGGCCGAAAGTATGGCTACACCTTC.

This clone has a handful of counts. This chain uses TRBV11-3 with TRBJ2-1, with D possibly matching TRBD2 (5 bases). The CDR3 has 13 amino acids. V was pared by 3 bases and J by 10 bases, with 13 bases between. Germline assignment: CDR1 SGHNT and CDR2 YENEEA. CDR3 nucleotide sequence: TGTGCCAGCAGCTTCTCCGGGATCGAGGAGCAGTTCTTC. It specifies CASSFSGIEEQFF.

CDR3 protein: CASSEPWTGTGQETQYF. CDR3 DNA sequence: TGTGCCAGCAGTGAACCGTGGACAGGAACGGGCCAAGAGACCCAGTACTTC. This chain links TRBV6-1 with TRBJ2-5, with 7 bases identical to TRBD1. This CDR3 has 17 residues. Germline V lookup: CDR1 MNHNS, CDR2 SASEGT. Trimming removed 2 bases from V and 1 base from J; junction bases left unmatched: 10.

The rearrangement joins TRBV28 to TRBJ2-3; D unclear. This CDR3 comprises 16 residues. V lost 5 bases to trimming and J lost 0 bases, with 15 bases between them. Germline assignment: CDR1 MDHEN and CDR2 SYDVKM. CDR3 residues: CASSSTTGASTDTQYF. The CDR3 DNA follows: TGTGCCAGCAGTAGCACTACCGGAGCTAGCACAGATACGCAGTATTTT.

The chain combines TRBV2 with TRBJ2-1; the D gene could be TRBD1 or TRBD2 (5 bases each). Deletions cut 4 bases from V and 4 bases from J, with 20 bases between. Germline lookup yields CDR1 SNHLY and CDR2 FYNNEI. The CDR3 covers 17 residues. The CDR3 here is CASSAIKATWGYNEQFF. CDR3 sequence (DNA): TGTGCCAGCAGTGCAATTAAAGCGACTTGGGGGTACAATGAGCAGTTCTTC.

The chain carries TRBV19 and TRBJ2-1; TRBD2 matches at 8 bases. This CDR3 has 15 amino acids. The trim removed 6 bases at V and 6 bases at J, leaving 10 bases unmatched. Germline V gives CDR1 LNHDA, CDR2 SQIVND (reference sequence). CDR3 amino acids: CASRILLTSANEQFF. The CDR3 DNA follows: TGTGCCAGTAGGATACTACTGACTAGCGCCAATGAGCAGTTCTTC. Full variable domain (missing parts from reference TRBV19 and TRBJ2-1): DGGITQSPKYLFRKEGQNVTLSCEQNLNHDAMYWYRQDPGQGLRLIYYSQIVNDFQKGDIAEGYSVSREKKESFPLTVTSAQKNPTAFYLCASRILLTSANEQFFGPGTRLTVL.

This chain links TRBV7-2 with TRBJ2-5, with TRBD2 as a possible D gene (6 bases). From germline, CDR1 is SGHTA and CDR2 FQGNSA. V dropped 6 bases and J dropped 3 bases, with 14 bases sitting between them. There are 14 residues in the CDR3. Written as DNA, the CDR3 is TGTGCCAGCAGTCCTCGGGGGAACAAAGAGACCCAGTACTTC. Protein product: CASSPRGNKETQYF. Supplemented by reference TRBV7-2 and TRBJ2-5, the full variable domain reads GAGVSQSPSNKVTEKGKDVELRCDPISGHTALYWYRQSLGQGLEFLIYFQGNSAPDKSGLPSDRFSAERTGGSVSTLTIQRTQQEDSAVYLCASSPRGNKETQYFGPGTRLLVL.